These T cell receptor beta chains were read from a single sample in a study of tumor-infiltrating lymphocytes in primary liver carcinoma. TCRdb used MiXCR to reprocess the multiplex PCR reads, holding one entry per CDR3 protein. Of 310,000 or so distinct CDR3 sequences in the sample, 50% to 75% were seen once. Material for sequencing was peripheral blood. These receptor sequences come from a woman aged 30 to 39 with primary liver carcinoma and hepatitis B virus infection. CDR3s include the opening cysteine and the closing phenylalanine or tryptophan. The D gene is left open where the match is weak. Part of the rows lack a size; the others show once, few, many or a class for expanded clones.

d_call | clone_size | j_call | v_call | cdr3_aa | cdr3_nt
. | few | TRBJ2-2 | TRBV5-4 | CASSTREIGELFF | TGTGCCAGCAGCACTCGGGAGATCGGGGAGCTGTTTTTT
. | . | TRBJ2-3 | TRBV12-3/TRBV12-4 | CASCLVQGTDTQYF | TGTGCCAGCTGTTTAGTTCAGGGCACAGATACGCAGTATTTT
. | . | TRBJ1-1 | TRBV7-9 | CASSFGAEAFF | TGTGCCAGCAGCTTCGGAGCTGAAGCTTTTTTT
. | many | TRBJ2-5 | TRBV10-3 | CAISEKGETQYF | TGTGCCATCAGTGAGAAGGGAGAGACCCAGTACTTC
. | once | TRBJ1-5 | TRBV12-3/TRBV12-4 | CASSLETSSGPQHF | TGTGCCAGCAGTTTAGAGACTTCCTCGGGGCCCCAGCATTTT
. | . | TRBJ2-7 | TRBV9 | CASSVGSGDEQYF | TGTGCCAGCAGCGTAGGATCGGGGGACGAGCAGTACTTC
. | . | TRBJ2-1 | TRBV5-8 | CASSLASMGISRANEQFF | TGTGCCAGCAGCTTGGCCAGTATGGGTATTAGTAGGGCCAATGAGCAGTTCTTC
TRBD1 | . | TRBJ2-2 | TRBV7-9 | CASSPDRGSIGELFF | TGTGCCAGCAGCCCGGACAGGGGATCTATCGGGGAGCTGTTTTTT
TRBD1 | . | TRBJ2-7 | TRBV4-1 | CASSQPRQGVYEQYF | TGCGCCAGCAGCCAACCGAGACAGGGGGTTTACGAGCAGTACTTC
TRBD2 | . | TRBJ2-1 | TRBV28 | CASSPRGGVSNEQFF | TGTGCCAGCAGTCCACGGGGGGGTGTCAGCAATGAGCAGTTCTTC
TRBD1 | . | TRBJ2-1 | TRBV5-1 | CASSLADRGINEQFF | TGCGCCAGCAGCTTGGCCGACAGGGGGATAAATGAGCAGTTCTTC
TRBD1 | . | TRBJ1-4 | TRBV6-5 | CATSLLGTGTNEKLFF | TGTGCCACGAGTCTACTGGGGACAGGGACTAATGAAAAACTGTTTTTT
TRBD2 | few | TRBJ2-3 | TRBV6-6 | CASSRESQIDTQYF | TGTGCCAGCTCGCGGGAGAGCCAAATAGATACGCAGTATTTT
TRBD2 | . | TRBJ2-7 | TRBV5-4 | CASSLKAGGTYEQYF | TGTGCCAGCAGCTTGAAAGCGGGAGGAACCTACGAGCAGTACTTC
. | . | TRBJ1-1 | TRBV11-1 | CTSSPGQCFAPEAFF | TGTACCAGCAGCCCTGGACAGTGTTTTGCGCCTGAAGCTTTCTTT
. | . | TRBJ2-7 | TRBV6-1 | CASWGQSSYEQYF | TGTGCCAGCTGGGGGCAGAGCTCCTACGAGCAGTACTTC
. | once | TRBJ2-1 | TRBV6-6 | CACSPGTRENEQFF | TGTGCCTGCAGCCCCGGGACCCGAGAGAATGAGCAGTTCTTC
TRBD1 | many | TRBJ1-1 | TRBV11-3 | CASSALQGSVAFF | TGTGCCAGCAGCGCCTTACAGGGGAGTGTAGCTTTCTTT
. | . | TRBJ2-5 | TRBV6-5 | CASSYSPGQPGETQYF | TGTGCCAGCAGTTACAGTCCAGGTCAACCAGGGGAGACCCAGTACTTC
TRBD2 | . | TRBJ2-3 | TRBV4-2 | CASSQDQTSGVSDTQYF | TGTGCCAGCAGCCAAGATCAGACTAGCGGGGTGTCAGATACGCAGTATTTT
. | . | TRBJ2-1 | TRBV11-2 | CASSLGVGDEHFF | TGTGCCAGTAGCTTAGGGGTAGGAGATGAGCACTTCTTC
. | . | TRBJ1-5 | TRBV6-5 | CASSTWGPDSNQPQHF | TGTGCCAGCTCTACGTGGGGGCCGGATAGCAATCAGCCCCAGCATTTT
. | . | TRBJ1-5 | TRBV7-9 | CASSFQGSNQPQHF | TGTGCCAGCAGCTTCCAGGGTAGCAATCAGCCCCAGCATTTT
TRBD1 | . | TRBJ2-1 | TRBV12-3/TRBV12-4 | CASSFDRDYRSYNEQFF | TGTGCCAGCAGCTTCGACAGGGATTACCGGTCCTACAATGAGCAGTTCTTC
. | once | TRBJ2-1 | TRBV5-1 | CASRHTSSYNEQFF | TGCGCCAGCAGACACACAAGCTCCTACAATGAGCAGTTCTTC
. | . | TRBJ1-1 | TRBV28 | CASSLYGTGTEALF | TGTGCCAGCAGTTTATACGGAACTGGCACTGAAGCTCTCTTT
. | . | TRBJ2-2 | TRBV11-3 | CASSLDSENTGGLFF | TGTGCGAGCAGCTTAGACAGCGAAAACACCGGGGGGCTGTTTTTT
. | . | TRBJ2-1 | TRBV12-3/TRBV12-4 | CAGSYGLRGYNEQLF | TGTGCCGGCAGCTACGGACTGCGGGGCTACAATGAGCAGCTCTTC
TRBD1 | . | TRBJ1-5 | TRBV5-6 | CASSLTGVNQPQHF | TGTGCCAGCAGCTTGACAGGGGTCAATCAGCCCCAGCATTTT
. | . | TRBJ1-5 | TRBV2 | CASSIWGTLNQPQHF | TGTGCCAGCTCGATATGGGGGACCCTCAATCAGCCCCAGCATTTT
. | . | TRBJ2-1 | TRBV11-2 | CASGGGGKQFF | TGTGCCAGCGGCGGAGGGGGGAAGCAATTCTTC
TRBD2 | few | TRBJ2-1 | TRBV5-1 | CASSSSGRALTSNEQFF | TGCGCCAGCAGCTCCAGCGGGAGGGCCCTCACATCAAATGAGCAGTTCTTC
TRBD2 | . | TRBJ2-7 | TRBV10-1 | CASKHVSGLSRGLAASSYEQYF | TGCGCCAGCAAGCACGTTTCAGGATTATCCCGTGGACTAGCGGCCAGCTCCTACGAGCAGTACTTC
TRBD2 | many | TRBJ2-5 | TRBV11-2 | CASSLNAMLPWGGNEETQYF | TGTGCCAGCAGCTTAAACGCGATGCTCCCCTGGGGGGGGAATGAGGAGACCCAGTACTTC
. | many | TRBJ1-5 | TRBV6-5 | CASSYWLGQPQHF | TGTGCCAGCAGTTACTGGTTAGGTCAGCCCCAGCATTTT
. | . | TRBJ1-6 | TRBV6-2/TRBV6-3 | CASRRDGQWNSPLHF | TGTGCCAGCAGGCGAGATGGACAGTGGAATTCACCCCTCCACTTT
. | . | TRBJ1-1 | TRBV6-5 | CASSYWENTEAFF | TGTGCCAGCAGTTACTGGGAGAACACTGAAGCTTTCTTT
TRBD1 | . | TRBJ2-3 | TRBV6-2/TRBV6-3 | CASRRRQGESDTQYF | TGTGCCAGCAGACGGCGGCAGGGGGAGTCAGATACGCAGTATTTT
. | . | TRBJ2-5 | TRBV4-1 | CASSHTAAQGQEAHYF | TGCGCCAGCAGCCACACCGCGGCCCAGGGGCAAGAGGCCCACTACTTC
. | . | TRBJ2-1 | TRBV4-1 | CASSRPSAGEHFF | TGCGCCAGCAGTCGACCTAGCGCCGGTGAGCACTTCTTC
. | . | TRBJ1-1 | TRBV6-2/TRBV6-3 | CTSSGALNTEAFF | TGTACCAGCAGTGGGGCTCTCAACACTGAAGCCTTCTTT
. | . | TRBJ2-4 | TRBV4-1 | CVSSQDRLPQNIQYF | TGCGTCAGCAGCCAAGATCGGCTACCCCAAAACATCCAGTACTTC
. | . | TRBJ1-2 | TRBV12-3/TRBV12-4 | CASSADFLGYGYTF | TGTGCCAGCAGCGCGGACTTCCTTGGCTATGGCTACACCTTC
. | . | TRBJ1-5 | TRBV12-3/TRBV12-4 | CASSFEGNHPQHF | TGTGCCAGCAGTTTTGAGGGTAATCATCCCCAGCATTTT
TRBD2 | . | TRBJ2-1 | TRBV11-2 | CAGSLVVASGRGEQFF | TGTGCCGGCAGCTTAGTGGTCGCTAGCGGGAGGGGTGAGCAGTTCTTC
TRBD1 | . | TRBJ2-1 | TRBV6-2/TRBV6-3 | CASSSSQTGANEQFF | TGTGCCAGCAGTTCCAGTCAGACAGGGGCCAATGAGCAGTTCTTC
TRBD2 | many | TRBJ2-1 | TRBV5-4 | CASSGVSAGVSYNEQFF | TGTGCCAGCAGCGGGGTGTCAGCGGGAGTTTCGTACAATGAGCAGTTCTTC
. | . | TRBJ2-1 | TRBV29-1 | CSAGGPEPGEQLF | TGCAGCGCCGGGGGACCAGAACCTGGGGAGCAGCTCTTC
. | . | TRBJ2-7 | TRBV6-5 | CASSMGLTYGQYF | TGTGCCAGCAGCATGGGACTGACCTACGGGCAGTACTTC
. | few | TRBJ1-1 | TRBV5-1 | CASSPGTTTEAFF | TGCGCCAGCAGCCCCGGGACTACCACTGAAGCTTTCTTT
. | . | TRBJ1-2 | TRBV12-5 | CDSGLALGRSYTF | TGTGATAGTGGTCTAGCACTCGGACGGAGCTACACCTTC
. | few | TRBJ1-5 | TRBV28 | CASSLFPGYSNQPQHF | TGTGCCAGCAGTTTATTCCCCGGGTATAGCAATCAGCCCCAGCATTTT
. | many | TRBJ2-3 | TRBV12-3/TRBV12-4 | CASSLSGRGTDTQYF | TGTGCCAGCAGTTTAAGCGGTCGCGGCACAGATACGCAGTATTTT